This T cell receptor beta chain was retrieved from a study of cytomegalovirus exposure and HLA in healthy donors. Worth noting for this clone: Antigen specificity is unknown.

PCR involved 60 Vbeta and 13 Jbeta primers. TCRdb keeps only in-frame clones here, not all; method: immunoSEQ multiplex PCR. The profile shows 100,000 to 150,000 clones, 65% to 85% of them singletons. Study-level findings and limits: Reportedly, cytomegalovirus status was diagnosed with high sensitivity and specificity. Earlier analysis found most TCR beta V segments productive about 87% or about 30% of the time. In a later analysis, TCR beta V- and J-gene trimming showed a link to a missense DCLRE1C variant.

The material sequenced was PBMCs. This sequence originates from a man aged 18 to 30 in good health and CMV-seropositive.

Here the CDR3 DNA reads TGTGCCAGCAGCTTAGGAGCTTCTTACGAGCAGTACTTC. Translated, it gives CASSLGASYEQYF. The chain has TRBV7-2 and TRBJ2-7; no clear D gene. CDR3 length: 13 amino acids. Trimming removed 1 base from V and 4 bases from J, with 8 bases in between. Germline values: CDR1 SGHTA, CDR2 FQGNSA.